This is a list of T cell receptor beta chains from one sample in a study of blood T cell repertoires in COVID-19. Assay: immunoSEQ multiplex PCR; the TCRdb copy retains only in-frame clones and omits some. The sample has 350,000 to 400,000 clones, approximately 90% seen once. The sample taken for sequencing was PBMCs or T cells enriched from blood (not recorded which). The receptors come from a woman in her 40s who had been exposed to COVID-19. The CDR3 runs from the conserved cysteine through the conserved F or W. A D gene is named only where the DNA matches it firmly. A row's size may be missing; if present it is once, few, many or a size class.

>TRBJ1-3|few|-|TRBV27
CASSLSGGTGNTIYF
TGTGCCAGCAGTTTATCAGGAGGGACTGGAAACACCATATATTTT
>TRBJ2-7|-|-|TRBV24-1
CATSDRSTSFGYEQYF
TGTGCCACCAGTGACCGTTCCACTAGTTTTGGCTACGAGCAGTACTTC
>TRBJ2-5|-|-|TRBV6-2/TRBV6-3
CASSFTSPPRETQYF
TGTGCCAGCAGTTTCACTAGCCCACCGAGGGAGACCCAGTACTTC
>TRBJ1-2|-|-|TRBV7-9
CASSLSRRESNYGYTF
TGTGCCAGCAGCTTATCACGCAGGGAATCGAACTATGGCTACACCTTC
>TRBJ1-5|-|TRBD1|TRBV19
CASIDPGQGGYSNQPQHF
TGTGCCAGTATCGATCCGGGACAGGGAGGGTATAGCAATCAGCCCCAGCATTTT
>TRBJ2-1|once|TRBD1|TRBV24-1
CATSDRTGGFYNEQFF
TGTGCCACCAGTGATCGGACAGGGGGGTTCTACAATGAGCAGTTCTTC
>TRBJ1-5|-|TRBD1|TRBV29-1
CSVRTGQDQPQHF
TGCAGCGTGAGGACAGGGCAGGACCAGCCCCAGCATTTT
>TRBJ2-3|-|TRBD2|TRBV9
CASSLAETTDTQYF
TGTGCCAGCTCCCTAGCGGAGACCACAGATACGCAGTATTTT
>TRBJ1-2|-|TRBD1|TRBV7-8
CASSSYRGPSTANYGYTF
TGTGCCAGCAGCTCTTACAGGGGGCCTTCGACAGCTAACTATGGCTACACCTTC
>TRBJ1-3|-|TRBD1|TRBV25-1
CASRGTGQDSGNTIYF
TGTGCCAGCAGGGGGACAGGGCAAGACTCTGGAAACACCATATATTTT
>TRBJ2-5|once|TRBD2|TRBV4-1
CASSQETSGSIRQETQYF
TGCGCCAGCAGCCAAGAGACAAGCGGGAGTATTCGCCAAGAGACCCAGTACTTC
>TRBJ2-1|-|TRBD2|TRBV2
CASSRTSGGPGGNEQFF
TGTGCCAGCAGCCGGACTAGCGGGGGCCCTGGGGGGAATGAGCAGTTCTTC
>TRBJ1-2|-|-|TRBV2
CASSPVATNYGYTF
TGTGCCAGCAGTCCAGTAGCTACTAACTATGGCTACACCTTC
>TRBJ1-5|few|-|TRBV5-6
CASSLGHLNQPQHF
TGTGCCAGCAGCTTGGGACACCTAAATCAGCCCCAGCATTTT
>TRBJ2-7|-|TRBD1|TRBV7-8
CASSFDRGQQYF
TGTGCCAGCAGCTTTGACAGGGGCCAGCAGTACTTC
>TRBJ1-5|-|-|TRBV27
CASSPPTGLQPQHF
TGTGCCAGCAGTCCCCCTACAGGCCTTCAGCCCCAGCATTTT
>TRBJ2-7|once|TRBD1|TRBV5-4
CASSQKGAPAYEQYF
TGTGCCAGCAGCCAAAAGGGGGCTCCGGCCTACGAGCAGTACTTC
>TRBJ1-5|-|-|TRBV9
CASSAGVDSNQPQHF
TGTGCCAGCAGCGCAGGCGTCGATAGCAATCAGCCCCAGCATTTT
>TRBJ1-1|-|TRBD1|TRBV10-2
CATTTPGGTEAFF
TGCGCCACCACAACCCCAGGGGGCACTGAAGCTTTCTTT
>TRBJ2-7|-|-|TRBV25-1
CASSESRGTYEQYF
TGTGCCAGCAGTGAATCCCGCGGGACCTACGAGCAGTACTTC
>TRBJ2-3|-|TRBD2|TRBV30
CAWASGGQTDTQYF
TGTGCCTGGGCTAGCGGGGGGCAGACAGATACGCAGTATTTT
>TRBJ1-1|-|-|TRBV20-1
CSAAELVAFF
TGCAGTGCGGCGGAGCTAGTCGCTTTCTTT
>TRBJ1-1|-|-|TRBV19
CASSISRGEAFF
TGTGCCAGTAGTATCTCCCGGGGAGAAGCTTTCTTT
>TRBJ2-7|-|-|TRBV10-2
CASRATGTYEQYF
TGCGCCAGCAGGGCCACAGGCACCTACGAGCAGTACTTC
>TRBJ1-6|few|TRBD1|TRBV9
CASSVSDRAGYNSPLHF
TGTGCCAGCAGCGTATCCGACAGGGCGGGGTATAATTCACCCCTCCACTTT
>TRBJ2-2|-|-|TRBV7-2
CASTLDRITGELFF
TGTGCCAGCACCCTAGACAGGATCACCGGGGAGCTGTTTTTT
>TRBJ1-2|-|-|TRBV7-2
CASSLARKPTGYTF
TGTGCCAGCAGCTTAGCGCGGAAACCGACGGGCTACACCTTC
>TRBJ2-3|-|TRBD2|TRBV7-2
CASTGGSNWRDTQYF
TGTGCCAGCACCGGCGGGAGTAATTGGAGGGATACGCAGTATTTT
>TRBJ2-3|-|-|TRBV23-1
CASIGRALTDTQYF
TGCGCCAGCATTGGGCGCGCATTGACAGATACGCAGTATTTT
>TRBJ2-2|-|-|TRBV4-1
CASSQDRVPGELFF
TGCGCCAGCAGCCAAGATCGGGTTCCCGGGGAGCTGTTTTTT
>TRBJ2-2|-|TRBD1|TRBV11-3
CASSLGGTGATGELFF
TGTGCCAGCAGCTTAGGGGGGACAGGGGCCACCGGGGAGCTGTTTTTT
>TRBJ2-6|-|TRBD2|TRBV7-9
CASSPSGGASGANVLTF
TGTGCCAGCAGCCCAAGCGGGGGGGCCTCTGGGGCCAACGTCCTGACTTTC
>TRBJ2-4|-|-|TRBV11-3
CASSLVASSTIQYF
TGTGCCAGCAGCTTAGTGGCTAGTTCCACCATTCAGTACTTC
>TRBJ2-7|-|-|TRBV3-1/TRBV3-2
CASSLTEAEQYF
TGTGCCAGCAGCCTGACAGAGGCCGAGCAGTACTTC
>TRBJ2-2|-|-|TRBV5-4
CARSWGGGANTGELFF
TGTGCCAGGAGCTGGGGGGGCGGCGCGAACACCGGGGAGCTGTTTTTT
>TRBJ1-2|-|-|TRBV1
CTSSQETGSNGYTF
TGCACCAGCAGCCAAGAGACAGGGAGCAACGGCTACACCTTC
>TRBJ2-1|once|TRBD2|TRBV6-6
CASSYSGSTTIEQFF
TGTGCCAGCAGTTACAGCGGGAGTACCACAATTGAGCAGTTCTTC
>TRBJ1-2|-|-|TRBV5-4
CASSLTGFDYGYTF
TGTGCCAGCAGCTTGACGGGTTTTGACTATGGCTACACCTTC
>TRBJ1-6|-|TRBD1|TRBV7-9
CASSSGRQGGTLHF
TGTGCCAGCAGCTCGGGAAGACAGGGAGGCACCCTCCACTTT
>TRBJ1-2|-|-|TRBV30
CAWKRESYGYTF
TGTGCCTGGAAAAGGGAGAGCTATGGCTACACCTTC
>TRBJ2-5|-|TRBD1|TRBV28
CASSSWTGQETQYF
TGTGCCAGCAGTTCCTGGACAGGGCAAGAGACCCAGTACTTC